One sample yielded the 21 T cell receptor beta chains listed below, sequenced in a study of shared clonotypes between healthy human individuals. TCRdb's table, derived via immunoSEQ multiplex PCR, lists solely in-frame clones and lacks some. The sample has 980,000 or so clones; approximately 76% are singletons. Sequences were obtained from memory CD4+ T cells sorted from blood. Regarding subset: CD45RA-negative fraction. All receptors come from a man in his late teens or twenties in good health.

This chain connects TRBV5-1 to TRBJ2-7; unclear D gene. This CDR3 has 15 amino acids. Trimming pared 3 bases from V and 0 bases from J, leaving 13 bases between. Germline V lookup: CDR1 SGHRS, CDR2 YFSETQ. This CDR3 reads CASSWTVGSSYEQYF. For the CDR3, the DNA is TGCGCCAGCAGCTGGACCGTCGGCAGCTCCTACGAGCAGTACTTC.

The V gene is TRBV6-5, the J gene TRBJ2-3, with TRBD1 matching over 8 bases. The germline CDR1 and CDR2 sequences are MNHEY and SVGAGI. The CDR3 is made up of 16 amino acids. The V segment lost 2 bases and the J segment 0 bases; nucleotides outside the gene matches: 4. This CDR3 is CASSYGDRSSTDTQYF. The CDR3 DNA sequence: TGTGCCAGCAGTTACGGGGACAGGAGCAGCACAGATACGCAGTATTTT.

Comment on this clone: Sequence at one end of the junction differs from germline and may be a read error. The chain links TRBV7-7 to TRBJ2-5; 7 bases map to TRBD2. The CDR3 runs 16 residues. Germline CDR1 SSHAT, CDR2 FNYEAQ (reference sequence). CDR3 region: CASSPLASRESVTQYF. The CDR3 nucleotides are TGTGCTAGCAGCCCGCTTGCCTCGCGGGAGTCTGTTACCCAGTACTTC.

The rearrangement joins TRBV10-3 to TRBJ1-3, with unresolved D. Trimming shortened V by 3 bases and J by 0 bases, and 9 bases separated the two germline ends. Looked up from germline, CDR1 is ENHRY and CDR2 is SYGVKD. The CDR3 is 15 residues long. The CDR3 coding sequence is TGTGCCATCAGTGATAACACCAACTCTGGAAACACCATATATTTT. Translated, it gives CAISDNTNSGNTIYF.

The CDR3: CATSSGTPYQETQYF. CDR3 DNA sequence: TGTGCCACCAGCAGCGGGACACCGTACCAAGAGACCCAGTACTTC. V and J are TRBV15 and TRBJ2-5; TRBD1 might be the D (6 bases). Germline V CDR1 and CDR2: LNHNV, YYDKDF (reference sequence). This CDR3 is 15 amino acids long. V lost 3 bases and J 0 bases, leaving 11 bases between the germline ends.

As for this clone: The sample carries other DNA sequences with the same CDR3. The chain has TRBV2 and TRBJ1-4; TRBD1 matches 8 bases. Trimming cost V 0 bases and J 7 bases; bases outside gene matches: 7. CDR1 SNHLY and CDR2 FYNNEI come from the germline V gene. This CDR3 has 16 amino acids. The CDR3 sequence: CASSEALAGGSEKLFF. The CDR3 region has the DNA TGTGCCAGCAGTGAAGCGCTTGCAGGGGGCTCTGAAAAACTGTTTTTT.

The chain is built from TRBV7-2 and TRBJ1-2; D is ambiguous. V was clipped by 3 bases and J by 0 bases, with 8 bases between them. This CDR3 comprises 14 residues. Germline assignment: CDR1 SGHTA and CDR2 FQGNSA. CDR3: CASSLGLANYGYTF. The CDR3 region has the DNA TGTGCCAGCAGCTTGGGTTTAGCTAACTATGGCTACACCTTC.

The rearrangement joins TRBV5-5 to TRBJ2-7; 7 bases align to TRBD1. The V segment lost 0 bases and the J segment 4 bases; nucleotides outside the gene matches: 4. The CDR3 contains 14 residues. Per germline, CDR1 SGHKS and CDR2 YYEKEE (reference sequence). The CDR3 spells CASSLATGWYEQYF. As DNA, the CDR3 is TGTGCCAGCAGCTTGGCGACAGGGTGGTACGAGCAGTACTTC.

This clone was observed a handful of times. The CDR3 loop is CASSPQRSQLLASYNEQFF. The CDR3 nucleotides read TGTGCCAGCAGCCCACAAAGGTCGCAGCTACTTGCCTCCTACAATGAGCAGTTCTTC. The chain links TRBV7-6 to TRBJ2-1; D ambiguous. V was cut by 5 bases and J by 0 bases, with 23 bases left in between. Germline-derived CDR1 and CDR2 are SGHVS and FNYEAQ. The CDR3 loop spans 19 amino acids.

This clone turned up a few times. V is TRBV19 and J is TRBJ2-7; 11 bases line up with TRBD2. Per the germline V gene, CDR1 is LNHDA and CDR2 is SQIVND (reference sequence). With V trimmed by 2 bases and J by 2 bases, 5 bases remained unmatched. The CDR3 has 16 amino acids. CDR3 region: CASSIMGTSGTYEQYF. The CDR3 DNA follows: TGTGCCAGTAGTATAATGGGGACTAGCGGAACCTACGAGCAGTACTTC.

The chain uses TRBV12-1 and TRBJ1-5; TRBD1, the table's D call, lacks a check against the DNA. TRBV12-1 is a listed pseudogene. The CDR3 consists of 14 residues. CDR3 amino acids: CASSSSTGNQPQHF. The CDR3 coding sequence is TGTGCCAGCAGCTCTTCGACAGGGAATCAGCCCCAGCATTTT.

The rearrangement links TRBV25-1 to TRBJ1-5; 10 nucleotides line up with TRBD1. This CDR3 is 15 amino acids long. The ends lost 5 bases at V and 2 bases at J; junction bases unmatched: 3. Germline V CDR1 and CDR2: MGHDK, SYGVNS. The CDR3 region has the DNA TGTGCCAGCAGTCCCGGGACAGGGGGCAATCAGCCCCAGCATTTT. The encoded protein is CASSPGTGGNQPQHF.

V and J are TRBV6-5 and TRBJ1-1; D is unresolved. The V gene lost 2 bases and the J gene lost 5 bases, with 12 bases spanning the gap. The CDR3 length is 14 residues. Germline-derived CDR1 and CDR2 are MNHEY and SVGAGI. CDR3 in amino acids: CASSYALGRTEAFF. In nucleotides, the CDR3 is TGTGCCAGCAGTTACGCTCTTGGGCGGACTGAAGCTTTCTTT.

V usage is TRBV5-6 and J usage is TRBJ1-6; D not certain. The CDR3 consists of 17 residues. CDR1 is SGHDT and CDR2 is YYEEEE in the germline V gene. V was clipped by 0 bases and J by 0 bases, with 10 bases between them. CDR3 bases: TGTGCCAGCAGCTTGGCGGTAGACACCTCCTATAATTCACCCCTCCACTTT. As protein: CASSLAVDTSYNSPLHF.

The CDR3 DNA follows: TGTGCCAGCAGCCGAGAAACAGGGGCCACTGAAGCTTTCTTT. The encoded protein is CASSRETGATEAFF. This chain connects TRBV5-4 to TRBJ1-1, with 7 bases lining up with TRBD1. CDR1 is SGHNT and CDR2 is YYREEE in the germline V gene (reference sequence). CDR3 length: 14 residues. The V and J ends lost 4 bases and 4 bases, in that order; junction bases with no gene match: 7.

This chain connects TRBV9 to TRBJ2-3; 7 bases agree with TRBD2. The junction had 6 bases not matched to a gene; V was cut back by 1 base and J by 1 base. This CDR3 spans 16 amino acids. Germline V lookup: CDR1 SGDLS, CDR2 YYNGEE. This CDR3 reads CASSVRGGVGTDTQYF. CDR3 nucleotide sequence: TGTGCCAGCAGCGTACGCGGGGGTGTGGGCACAGATACGCAGTATTTT.

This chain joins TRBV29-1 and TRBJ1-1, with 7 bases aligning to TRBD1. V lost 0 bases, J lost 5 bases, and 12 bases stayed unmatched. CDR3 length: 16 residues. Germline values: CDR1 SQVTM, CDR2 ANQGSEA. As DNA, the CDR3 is TGCAGCGTTGAAGATTGGGGGGACAGAATCAGGACTGAAGCTTTCTTT. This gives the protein CSVEDWGDRIRTEAFF.

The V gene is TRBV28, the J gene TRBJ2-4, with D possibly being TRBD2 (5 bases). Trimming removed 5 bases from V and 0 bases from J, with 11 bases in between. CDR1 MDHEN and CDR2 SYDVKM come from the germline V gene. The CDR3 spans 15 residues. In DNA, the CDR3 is TGTGCCAGCAGTGACTACCTAGTAGCCAAAAACATTCAGTACTTC. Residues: CASSDYLVAKNIQYF.

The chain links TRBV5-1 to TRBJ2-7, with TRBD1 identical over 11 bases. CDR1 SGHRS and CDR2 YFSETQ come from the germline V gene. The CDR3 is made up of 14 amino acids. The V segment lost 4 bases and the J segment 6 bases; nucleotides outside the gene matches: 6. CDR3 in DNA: TGCGCCAGCAGCGAACCCGGGACAGGGGGCGAGCAGTACTTC. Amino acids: CASSEPGTGGEQYF.

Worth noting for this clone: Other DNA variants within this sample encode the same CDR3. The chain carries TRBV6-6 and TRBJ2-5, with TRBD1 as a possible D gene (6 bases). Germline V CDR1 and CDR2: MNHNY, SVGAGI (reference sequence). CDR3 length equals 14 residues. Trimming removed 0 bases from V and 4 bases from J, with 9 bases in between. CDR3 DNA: TGTGCCAGCAGTTACTCGGGCAGGGGAGAGACCCAGTACTTC. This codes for CASSYSGRGETQYF.

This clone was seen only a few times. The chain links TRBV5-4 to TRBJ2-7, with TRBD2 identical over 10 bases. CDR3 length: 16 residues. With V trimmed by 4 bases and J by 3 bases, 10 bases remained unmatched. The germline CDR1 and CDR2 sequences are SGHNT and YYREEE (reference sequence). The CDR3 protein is CASSQGTSANSYEQYF. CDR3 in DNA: TGTGCCAGCAGCCAAGGGACTAGCGCCAATAGCTACGAGCAGTACTTC.